This T cell receptor (beta chain) emerged from a study of shared clonotypes between healthy human individuals. Within Nashville, Tennessee resided all donors, each a Caucasian adult. Several immunoSEQ 96-well plates shared each subset's DNA, each plate a replicate. Methods used by the authors: For the immunoSEQ data, sequences were junction-only without quality scores, so filtering differed. Method: immunoSEQ multiplex PCR; TCRdb's copy keeps in-frame clones and lacks some. V and J calls plus clone size are reproduced from that table; the DNA served to infer D and trimming. The repertoire holds more than 450,000 clones, with 79% as singletons. This clone has a handful of counts. The origin of this receptor is a woman in her thirties or forties in good health. Some clones in this sample may be carry-over from other donors' samples. Material for sequencing was PBMCs.

In DNA, the CDR3 is TGTGCCAGCAGCTTGGGGGGCCTCACAGATACGCAGTATTTT. Translated: CASSLGGLTDTQYF. The V gene is TRBV5-4, the J gene TRBJ2-3; D is possibly TRBD1 (5 bases). V was shortened by 0 bases and J by 2 bases, with 7 bases between the two germline ends. CDR1 and CDR2 from the germline V gene are SGHNT and YYREEE (reference sequence). The CDR3 length is 14 residues.